The 9 T cell receptor beta chains below come from one sample, sequenced in a study of blood T cell repertoires in COVID-19. Measured with immunoSEQ multiplex PCR; TCRdb has only the in-frame clones, and not every one. This table holds 150,000 to 200,000 clones, around 89% found once. Specimen: peripheral blood. The receptors shown here come from a man in his forties with active or convalescent COVID-19.

This clone was seen once. The chain couples TRBV28 to TRBJ2-1, with D possibly matching TRBD2 (6 bases). Looked up from germline, CDR1 is MDHEN and CDR2 is SYDVKM. The CDR3 spans 18 residues. V lost 2 bases, J lost 7 bases, and 24 bases lay in between. The CDR3 bases are TGTGCCAGCAGTTTAGACCACACCGGGACTGTTAGCCTTAATGAGCAGTTCTTC. Protein: CASSLDHTGTVSLNEQFF.

The chain links TRBV18 to TRBJ2-3, with 7 bases identical to TRBD2. Germline CDR1 reads KGHSH; CDR2 reads LQKENI. This CDR3 region has 19 residues. The ends lost 6 bases at V and 9 bases at J; junction bases unmatched: 27. The CDR3 spells CASSPAAGALLGGRGTQYF. The CDR3 DNA sequence: TGTGCCAGCTCTCCAGCCGCGGGAGCTTTGTTAGGCGGTCGGGGCACGCAGTATTTT. Filled out from reference TRBV18 and TRBJ2-3, the complete variable domain reads NAGVMQNPRHLVRRRGQEARLRCSPMKGHSHVYWYRQLPEEGLKFMVYLQKENIIDESGMPKERFSAEFPKEGPSILRIQQVVRGDSAAYFCASSPAAGALLGGRGTQYFGPGTRLTVL.

This chain links TRBV3-1 (or the pseudogene TRBV3-2) with TRBJ1-1; D remains unclear. Trimming cost V 1 base and J 1 base, with 10 bases left between them. Germline V CDR1 and CDR2: LGHDT, YNNKEL (reference sequence). The CDR3 runs to 15 residues. CDR3 amino acids: CASSQGGRRNTEAFF. CDR3 DNA: TGTGCCAGCAGCCAAGGAGGGAGAAGGAACACTGAAGCTTTCTTT.

This rearrangement joins TRBV7-9 to TRBJ2-7, with 9 bases aligning to TRBD1. This CDR3 is 14 amino acids long. V lost 5 bases to trimming and J lost 0 bases; unmatched junction nucleotides: 2. The V gene's germline CDR1 is SEHNR and CDR2 FQNEAQ (reference sequence). Here the CDR3 reads CASSTTGGSYEQYF. DNA for the CDR3: TGTGCCAGCAGCACGACAGGGGGCTCCTACGAGCAGTACTTC.

The chain uses TRBV7-9 and TRBJ2-2; tentatively, D is TRBD1 (6 bases). The CDR3 is made up of 16 amino acids. Trimming pared 2 bases from V and 0 bases from J, leaving 10 bases between. CDR1 is SEHNR, CDR2 FQNEAQ, per germline (reference sequence). CDR3 DNA: TGTGCCAGCAGCTTACCCGGGACAACGAACACCGGGGAGCTGTTTTTT. Translated, it gives CASSLPGTTNTGELFF.

J is TRBJ1-5 and V is TRBV28; 7 bases agree with TRBD1. V shed 5 bases and J 2 bases; nucleotides not matched to a gene: 9. CDR3 length: 16 residues. Germline CDR1 reads MDHEN; CDR2 reads SYDVKM. The CDR3 protein is CASSIYRGLGNQPQHF. In DNA, the CDR3 is TGTGCCAGCAGTATATACAGGGGTCTTGGCAATCAGCCCCAGCATTTT.

The CDR3 DNA reads as TGCGCCAGCAGCAGGACGACAGGGCAGGGTATGGGCTATGGCTACACCTTC. It is translated as CASSRTTGQGMGYGYTF. The chain recombines TRBV5-1 with TRBJ1-2; 7 positions match TRBD1. The CDR3 is 17 amino acids. Germline V lookup: CDR1 SGHRS, CDR2 YFSETQ. J was trimmed by 4 bases and V by 4 bases; bases with no gene match: 16.

The V gene is TRBV28, the J gene TRBJ2-1; 8 bases map to TRBD1. The CDR3 spans 18 residues. Germline assignment: CDR1 MDHEN and CDR2 SYDVKM. With V trimmed by 2 bases and J by 0 bases, 9 bases remained unmatched. The CDR3 spells CASSLAPGQESSYNEQFF. As DNA, the CDR3 is TGTGCCAGCAGTTTAGCCCCGGGACAGGAGAGCTCCTACAATGAGCAGTTCTTC.

The chain uses TRBV21-1 and TRBJ1-5; the D call of TRBD1 is as the table states it, not checked on the DNA. TRBV21-1 is termed a pseudogene. The CDR3 runs to 21 residues. CDR3 sequence (DNA): TGTGCCAGCAGCAAGGGGCCCTCGACAGACAGATTCAACTTTAGCAATCAGCCCCAGCATTTT. Residues: CASSKGPSTDRFNFSNQPQHF.